This T cell receptor beta chain stems from a study of cytomegalovirus exposure and HLA in healthy donors (dated by TCRdb to 2016 to 2017). The study in broad terms: According to an earlier analysis of 550 to 700 of the donors, some 180 million T cells yielded approximately 120 million unique TCR beta sequences and around 300 Gb of sequence data. Donor age, sex, ethnicity and CMV serostatus were compiled alongside the repertoire data. A later analysis re-analyzed previously published TCR beta repertoires from roughly 630 donors and added high-resolution HLA genotyping to study TCR occurrence patterns. Class I and class II HLA loci were covered by the typing at four-digit resolution. An earlier analysis of 587 of the donors used high-throughput TCR beta sequencing to judge whether each TCR beta V gene segment behaved as functional or pseudogenic. Rather than using new phenotypic data, the later analysis identified candidate immune exposures from TCR beta sequences and from how often those sequences occurred across donors. Genome-wide SNP genotypes for about 65% of the roughly 700 donors were used in a later genetic analysis, which treated that subset as a discovery cohort. Across approximately 400 genotyped donors of the cohort, an average of approximately 240,000 unique TCR beta nucleotide sequences per donor were sequenced, and approximately 19% of those sequences were non-productive. The number of typed donors differed by locus: roughly 620-630 for A, B, C, DRB1 and DQB1; approximately 530 for DQA1; approximately 600 for DPA1; and around 490 for DPB1. To predict cytomegalovirus infection status, the study brought together high-throughput TCR immunosequencing, statistical association of individual TCRs with disease status, and machine learning. The genetic ancestry cluster associated with self-reported Caucasian donors included over 65% of the 398 genotyped donors. A separate validation cohort of 100 to 150 different subjects was used in addition to the 666-subject first cohort. The study aimed to test whether cataloging public T cell receptors could reveal signatures of past pathogen exposure. An early release that covered several hundred HLA-typed donors contained approximately 300 gigabases of sequencing data and tens of millions of unique TCR sequences. Using immunosequencing, the study profiled T cell repertoires from about 610 subjects and related those repertoires to cytomegalovirus serostatus. All discovery cohort repertoires had been generated using a single sequencing platform. Five DR-DQ haplotypes were treated as single units for association and clustering because of strong linkage in the cohort.

Here is what the overall study found, with its caveats: In a later analysis, TCR association rates were found to vary across HLA loci, with the most associated TCRs seen for DRB1 alleles and the fewest for HLA-C alleles. Most TCR sequences were observed very rarely across donors, whereas some public TCRs were present in many individuals. In a later analysis, several top co-occurrence clusters were reported to appear linked to parvovirus B19, influenza, CMV and Epstein-Barr virus. A later analysis associated about 18,000 TCR beta sequences with specific HLA alleles at a false discovery rate of 0.05. Linkage disequilibrium might explain the correlated functional status among segregating V segments, but an unknown experimental factor could not be excluded. Because counts were too low, seventeen rarely observed V segments, including chromosome 9 orphons, were excluded from the earlier analysis of 587 of the donors. In the study, 150 to 200 TCR beta chains were listed as associated with cytomegalovirus. A further reported finding was that TCR beta sequences accurately predicted the HLA-A and HLA-B alleles for most subjects in the first cohort. The sequencing pipeline was judged likely to have produced a cluster of highly shared sequence variants as a technical artifact. It was suggested by the authors that the approach could potentially be generalized to other disease states and immunological phenotypes. A later genetic analysis reported fewer N-insertions in productive TCRs among donors in an Asian-associated ancestry cluster than the roughly 640-donor mean. An association between a missense DCLRE1C variant and V-gene and J-gene trimming of TCR beta chains was found in a later genetic analysis and replicated in an independent cohort. Because HLA typing was unavailable for some donors at each locus, only the typed subset was used in association tests. Most CMV-associated TCR beta chains appeared to be HLA-restricted in a later analysis, and the HLA associations seemed to be driven largely by CMV exposure. CMV serostatus was the only immune exposure information available for the cohort. Sequencing depth was assumed to be roughly uniform across donors in the presence/absence analyses, though that assumption may not hold. An earlier analysis of roughly 570 of the donors showed that most TCR beta V segments appeared in productive rearrangements either about 87% or about 30% of the time, which broadly matched IMGT annotations. Some IMGT-functional V segments, including TRBV6-2 and TRBV6-3, could not be told apart with the 87-base-pair reads, so those segments were excluded. In this cohort, only TCR beta chains were sequenced, and detectable features were limited by the absence of alpha or paired-chain data. In vitro tests confirmed that a few of the cytomegalovirus-associated TCR beta chains recognize cytomegalovirus antigens. The classifier was reported to diagnose cytomegalovirus status with high specificity and sensitivity in both the original and validation cohorts. A later analysis found that HLA-associated TCR beta chains were more clonally expanded and had lower generation probabilities than equally common non-associated chains. When HLA alleles, especially DR and DQ, strongly co-occurred, attributing TCR associations to individual alleles was difficult.

CDR1 SGHRS and CDR2 YFSETQ were looked up in the germline V gene. The CDR3 numbers 15 residues from cysteine through phenylalanine. Only the CDR3 part of the read is kept: 45 bases, read in frame from the first base. V and J are trimmed by 4 bases and 3 bases, and the gene matches miss 9 bases of the junction. This clone was detected only a few times. The target of this receptor is not known. One base away there is no much larger clone; base qualities are not given. The cohort comprised more than 550 healthy bone marrow donors. At the time of sampling, all cohort members were nominally healthy, though unrecorded immune exposures were likely present. The donor tested CMV seronegative and was one of the 352 seronegative cohort members. Every donor gave a peripheral blood sample, and the peripheral blood mononuclear cells from that sample were used for TCR beta sequencing. Genomic DNA was extracted from the blood cell samples with the Qiagen DNeasy Blood Extraction Kit.

The receptor library was made with the immunoSEQ multiplex PCR assay. A mixture of 60 forward primers for TCR Vbeta segments and 13 reverse primers for TCR Jbeta segments was used in the multiplex PCR. A multiplex PCR assay on genomic DNA amplified the CDR3 region of rearranged TCR beta genes. The Illumina HiSeq System was used to sequence the amplified TCR beta libraries as 87-base-pair reads. In the paper's pipeline: Across the 666 repertoires, a later analysis counted tens of millions of unique TCR beta chains, some 11 million of which were shared by at least two donors. A nearest-neighbor algorithm error-corrected the raw reads and collapsed the reads into unique sequences, merging closely related sequences to remove PCR and sequencing errors. Alignment of CDR3 sequences to IMGT reference sequences was used to assign V, D and J gene segments. Each retained sequence needed at least a six-nucleotide match to both a V gene segment and a J gene segment. Rearrangements were called productive when the CDR3 lacked stop codons and stayed in frame with V and J; all others were non-productive. Following IMGT convention, CDR3 was defined as the stretch from the second conserved V-encoded cysteine to the conserved J-encoded phenylalanine. Sequences without an unambiguous match to a single V gene segment were excluded from the earlier analysis of 450 to 650 of the donors. An earlier analysis of a few hundred of the donors classified V segments as functional when productive rearrangements were above 56.7% and as segregating when the standard deviation between donors was above 5%. A statistical classification framework was built to diagnose cytomegalovirus status from the catalog of TCR beta chain sequences. A later analysis assigned V and J genes by comparing TCR nucleotide sequences with IMGT/GENE-DB human TR gene sequences. The TCRdist pipeline was used in a later analysis to assign CDR3 sequences and most-parsimonious VDJ recombination scenarios. In a later analysis, each TCR beta chain was defined by its CDR3 amino acid sequence together with its V-gene family, and reads lacking a unique V-gene family were excluded. A later analysis removed 500 to 600 highly shared, low-generation-probability nucleotide sequences to deal with suspected cross-contamination and a sequencing artifact. For each public chain, a later analysis derived a clonal expansion index from normalized ranks of inferred template counts within each repertoire. In a later analysis, generation probabilities were computed using a VDJ recombination model fitted to out-of-frame rearrangements, and the results were checked against IGoR. In a later analysis, hypergeometric tests were used to score TCR-TCR, TCR-HLA and TCR-CMV co-occurrence, with a repertoire-size bias correction applied to TCR pairs. To estimate false discovery rates, a later analysis permuted the HLA or CMV assignments 20 times. A later analysis grouped co-occurring TCRs with DBSCAN, adding TCRdist sequence similarity when clustering within HLA-allele-positive subsets. Repertoires with fewer than 30,000 or more than 120,000 public chains, plus five repertoires with anomalous nucleotide sharing, were excluded from co-occurrence clustering. TCRdb retrieved this table from immuneACCESS and kept in-frame rearrangements only. Not all clones are present; in checked studies, unresolved V genes account for under half, and no reason is known for the remainder. V and J calls and clone size are given by that table; D and trimming were obtained from the DNA. The sample data list around 150,000 clones, and 65% to 85% of these were observed just once. The ten most abundant clones make up around 1.4% of the sample.

Sequences were obtained from PBMCs. Recombination joined TRBV5-1 with TRBJ1-2; 7 of the junction bases match TRBD1. The TCR comes from a man aged 60-69 years in good health and CMV-seronegative. The CDR3 has the sequence CASSQTAGTDYGYTF. The nucleotide sequence reads as follows: TGCGCCAGCAGCCAAACGGCCGGGACAGACTATGGCTACACCTTC. With all but the CDR3 taken from the reference TRBV5-1 and TRBJ1-2 genes, the full variable domain is: KAGVTQTPRYLIKTRGQQVTLSCSPISGHRSVSWYQQTPGQGLQFLFEYFSETQRNKGNFPGRFSGRQFSNSRSEMNVSTLELGDSALYLCASSQTAGTDYGYTFGSGTRLTVV.